A selection of T cell receptor beta chains follows, all from one sample in a study of T cells in tuberculosis. Some clones are missing from TCRdb's copy, which holds only in-frame ones; the method was immunoSEQ multiplex PCR. This table has some 31,000 clones, roughly 86% appearing once. The sample consisted of PBMCs, taken at tuberculosis diagnosis. Receptor source: an adult with tuberculosis. CDR3s include the opening cysteine and the closing phenylalanine or tryptophan. The D gene is left open where the match is weak. Clone size is not always given. Where it is, it says once, few, many or a class for expanded clones.

CDR3 protein | CDR3 DNA | J gene | V gene | D gene | clone size
CASKRDRRYEQYF | TGTGCCAGCAAACGGGACAGACGTTACGAGCAGTACTTC | TRBJ2-7 | TRBV21-1 | - | -
CASRSGGNIQYF | TGTGCCAGCAGGAGCGGGGGTAACATTCAGTACTTC | TRBJ2-4 | TRBV2 | TRBD2 | -
CASSVQGGDQPQHF | TGTGCCAGCAGCGTCCAAGGCGGGGACCAGCCCCAGCATTTT | TRBJ1-5 | TRBV9 | - | -
CASSVGPPGELFF | TGTGCCAGCAGCGTAGGGCCCCCCGGGGAGCTGTTTTTT | TRBJ2-2 | TRBV9 | - | few
CSVAPTGSYEQYF | TGCAGCGTGGCCCCGACAGGATCCTACGAGCAGTACTTC | TRBJ2-7 | TRBV29-1 | - | -
CASSEVAGGRSYEQYF | TGTGCCAGCAGTGAGGTCGCGGGGGGCCGTTCCTACGAGCAGTACTTC | TRBJ2-7 | TRBV6-1 | TRBD2 | -
CSVDGGGRINEQFF | TGCAGCGTTGACGGCGGGGGGAGGATCAATGAGCAGTTCTTC | TRBJ2-1 | TRBV29-1 | TRBD2 | -
CAWSRFGLAGVKTQYF | TGTGCCTGGAGCCGATTCGGACTAGCGGGGGTTAAGACCCAGTACTTC | TRBJ2-5 | TRBV30 | TRBD2 | -
CASSLPHRLSATWNTEAFF | TGTGCCAGCAGCTTACCCCACCGACTGTCCGCGACGTGGAACACTGAAGCTTTCTTT | TRBJ1-1 | TRBV7-2 | - | -
CASSKWAEQFF | TGTGCCAGTAGTAAATGGGCTGAGCAGTTCTTC | TRBJ2-1 | TRBV19 | - | -
CASSEGVWSLNTEAFF | TGTGCCAGTAGCGAGGGGGTGTGGAGCCTAAACACTGAAGCTTTCTTT | TRBJ1-1 | TRBV19 | - | few
CASSNGQGEADTQYF | TGTGCCAGCAGTAATGGACAGGGGGAGGCAGATACGCAGTATTTT | TRBJ2-3 | TRBV6-4 | TRBD1 | -
CATSRVSGENEQFF | TGTGCCACCAGCAGAGTTTCGGGGGAAAATGAGCAGTTCTTC | TRBJ2-1 | TRBV15 | - | -
CASSPDSGGNTGELFF | TGTGCCAGCAGCCCGGACAGTGGGGGGAACACCGGGGAGCTGTTTTTT | TRBJ2-2 | TRBV7-6 | - | -
CASSGGTGTATNEKLFF | TGTGCCAGCAGTGGAGGGACAGGAACCGCAACTAATGAAAAACTGTTTTTT | TRBJ1-4 | TRBV25-1 | TRBD1 | few
CSGLGTSDSTDTQYF | TGCAGCGGGCTAGGGACTAGCGACAGCACAGATACGCAGTATTTT | TRBJ2-3 | TRBV29-1 | TRBD2 | -
CASSLGGQGAEAFF | TGTGCCAGCAGCTTAGGAGGACAGGGGGCTGAAGCTTTCTTT | TRBJ1-1 | TRBV7-6 | TRBD1 | -
CASSLYGGSYEQYF | TGTGCCAGCAGCCTTTACGGGGGCTCCTACGAGCAGTACTTC | TRBJ2-7 | TRBV5-8 | - | -
CASSLQDMGNSPLHF | TGTGCCAGCAGTTTACAGGACATGGGGAATTCACCCCTCCACTTT | TRBJ1-6 | TRBV27 | - | -
CAWSGLAVTDTQYF | TGTGCCTGGAGTGGGCTAGCTGTCACAGATACGCAGTATTTT | TRBJ2-3 | TRBV30 | - | -
CASSLAGVDQTQYF | TGTGCCAGCAGCTTGGCGGGAGTCGATCAGACCCAGTACTTC | TRBJ2-5 | TRBV5-4 | - | -
CASSLGGLPYEQYF | TGTGCCAGCAGCTTGGGGGGGCTCCCCTACGAGCAGTACTTC | TRBJ2-7 | TRBV7-2 | - | once
CASYRDSNSNQPQHF | TGTGCCAGCTACCGGGACAGCAATAGCAATCAGCCCCAGCATTTT | TRBJ1-5 | TRBV28 | TRBD1 | -
CARSGISGSTDTQYF | TGTGCCAGAAGCGGTATTAGCGGTAGCACAGATACGCAGTATTTT | TRBJ2-3 | TRBV5-3 | - | once
CASRVRGRTNYGYTF | TGTGCCAGTCGGGTTCGCGGCCGCACTAACTATGGCTACACCTTC | TRBJ1-2 | TRBV5-6 | - | -
CASSLLGSGANVLTF | TGTGCCAGCAGTTTACTCGGGTCTGGGGCCAACGTCCTGACTTTC | TRBJ2-6 | TRBV27 | - | -
CASTPTSGGAYEQYF | TGTGCCAGCACCCCGACTAGCGGGGGAGCCTACGAGCAGTACTTC | TRBJ2-7 | TRBV2 | TRBD2 | few
CASSPGLATGELFF | TGCGCCAGCAGCCCGGGACTAGCCACCGGGGAGCTGTTTTTT | TRBJ2-2 | TRBV5-1 | TRBD2 | once
CAWSPGGNEKLFF | TGTGCCTGGAGTCCGGGGGGCAATGAAAAACTGTTTTTT | TRBJ1-4 | TRBV30 | - | -
CASSELGGPQETQYF | TGTGCCAGCAGCGAGTTGGGTGGGCCTCAAGAGACCCAGTACTTC | TRBJ2-5 | TRBV9 | - | few
CASRGMGGTSTDTQYF | TGTGCCAGCAGGGGCATGGGAGGGACGAGCACAGATACGCAGTATTTT | TRBJ2-3 | TRBV28 | TRBD2 | once
CASGQGGPGAYEQYF | TGTGCTAGTGGCCAGGGTGGGCCGGGAGCCTACGAGCAGTACTTC | TRBJ2-7 | TRBV12-5 | - | few
CASSPSGSSYEQYF | TGTGCCAGCAGCCCAAGCGGGAGCTCCTACGAGCAGTACTTC | TRBJ2-7 | TRBV9 | TRBD2 | -
CASSQDRGYEQYF | TGCGCCAGCAGCCAAGACAGGGGTTACGAGCAGTACTTC | TRBJ2-7 | TRBV4-1 | - | few
CSVVSATKNIQYF | TGCAGCGTTGTTTCAGCGACCAAAAACATTCAGTACTTC | TRBJ2-4 | TRBV29-1 | - | few
CASSISGATYEQYF | TGTGCCAGCAGTATCAGCGGGGCCACCTACGAGCAGTACTTC | TRBJ2-7 | TRBV27 | TRBD2 | -
CASNTGSEAFF | TGTGCCAGCAATACAGGGTCTGAAGCTTTCTTT | TRBJ1-1 | TRBV6-5 | - | -
CASSYLSPQETQYF | TGTGCCAGCAGTTATCTTTCTCCCCAAGAGACCCAGTACTTC | TRBJ2-5 | TRBV6-5 | - | once
CASSFAGGGREAFF | TGTGCCAGCAGCTTTGCAGGGGGCGGGCGGGAAGCTTTCTTT | TRBJ1-1 | TRBV7-9 | TRBD1 | -
CASGTGRETQYF | TGTGCCAGTGGGACAGGGCGGGAGACCCAGTACTTC | TRBJ2-5 | TRBV28 | TRBD1 | -
CASSQDSPGFNYGYTF | TGCGCCAGCAGCCAAGATTCCCCAGGCTTTAACTATGGCTACACCTTC | TRBJ1-2 | TRBV4-1 | - | -
CASRSRGGYTF | TGTGCCAGCAGAAGCAGAGGGGGCTACACCTTC | TRBJ1-2 | TRBV28 | - | -
CASSVFMNTEAFF | TGCGCCAGCAGTGTTTTCATGAACACTGAAGCTTTCTTT | TRBJ1-1 | TRBV10-2 | - | -
CASSISTGQFLNQPQHF | TGTGCCAGTAGTATTTCCACGGGACAGTTTTTGAATCAGCCCCAGCATTTT | TRBJ1-5 | TRBV19 | TRBD1 | once
CASSLEAGGTDTQYF | TGTGCCAGCAGCTTGGAGGCAGGGGGCACAGATACGCAGTATTTT | TRBJ2-3 | TRBV5-4 | - | -
CAWFLGGGYTF | TGTGCCTGGTTCCTGGGGGGTGGCTACACCTTC | TRBJ1-2 | TRBV30 | - | -
CASGPTGQETQYF | TGTGCTAGTGGACCTACAGGACAAGAGACCCAGTACTTC | TRBJ2-5 | TRBV12-5 | - | once
CASSANRGIDEKLFF | TGTGCCAGCAGCGCCAACAGGGGGATAGATGAAAAACTGTTTTTT | TRBJ1-4 | TRBV5-4 | TRBD1 | -
CASSPGLVSEQFF | TGTGCCAGCAGCCCCGGACTAGTGAGTGAGCAGTTCTTC | TRBJ2-1 | TRBV5-6 | TRBD2 | -
CASSGHVRAQYF | TGTGCCAGCAGTGGCCACGTTCGGGCCCAGTACTTC | TRBJ2-5 | TRBV25-1 | - | -
CSVEDLGGEGTGELFF | TGCAGCGTTGAAGATCTAGGGGGCGAAGGCACCGGGGAGCTGTTTTTT | TRBJ2-2 | TRBV29-1 | TRBD1 | -
CAWSVSQGSNSPLHF | TGTGCCTGGAGTGTGTCCCAGGGATCAAATTCACCCCTCCACTTT | TRBJ1-6 | TRBV30 | - | once
CASRAPGQGVHEQFF | TGTGCCAGCAGGGCGCCGGGACAGGGGGTTCATGAGCAGTTCTTC | TRBJ2-1 | TRBV28 | TRBD1 | -
CASSKTGGNEKLFF | TGTGCCAGCAGCAAGACAGGGGGCAACGAAAAACTGTTTTTT | TRBJ1-4 | TRBV2 | TRBD1 | -
CASSLQGGQPQHF | TGTGCCAGCAGCTTACAGGGGGGACAGCCCCAGCATTTT | TRBJ1-5 | TRBV7-9 | TRBD1 | -
CASSLLAGTSYEQYF | TGTGCCAGCAGCCTTCTAGCGGGGACCTCCTACGAGCAGTACTTC | TRBJ2-7 | TRBV4-2 | TRBD2 | -
CASRQQTDTQYF | TGCGCCAGCAGACAACAAACGGATACGCAGTATTTT | TRBJ2-3 | TRBV5-1 | - | -
CASSLGQGRNSNQPQHF | TGTGCCAGCAGCTTAGGCCAGGGGAGAAATAGCAATCAGCCCCAGCATTTT | TRBJ1-5 | TRBV11-2 | - | -
CASSQDRDGELFF | TGCGCCAGCAGTCAAGACAGGGACGGGGAGCTGTTTTTT | TRBJ2-2 | TRBV23-1 | TRBD1 | -